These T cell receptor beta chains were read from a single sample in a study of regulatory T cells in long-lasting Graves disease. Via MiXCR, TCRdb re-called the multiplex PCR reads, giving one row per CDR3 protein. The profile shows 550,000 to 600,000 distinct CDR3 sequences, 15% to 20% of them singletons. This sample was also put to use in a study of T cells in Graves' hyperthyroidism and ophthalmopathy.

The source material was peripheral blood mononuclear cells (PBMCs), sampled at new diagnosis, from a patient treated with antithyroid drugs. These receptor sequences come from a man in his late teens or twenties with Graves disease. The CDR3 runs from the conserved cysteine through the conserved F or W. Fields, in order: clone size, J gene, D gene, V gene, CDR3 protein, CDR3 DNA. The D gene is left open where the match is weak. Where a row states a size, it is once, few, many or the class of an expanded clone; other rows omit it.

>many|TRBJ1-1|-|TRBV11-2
CASSLIRGSDEAFF
TGTGCCAGCAGCTTAATCCGGGGTTCGGATGAAGCTTTCTTT
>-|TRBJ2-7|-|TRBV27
CASRAAATYEQYF
TGTGCCAGCAGAGCGGCGGCAACCTACGAGCAGTACTTC
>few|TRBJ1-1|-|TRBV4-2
CASSPGGRVAEAFF
TGTGCCAGCAGCCCCGGGGGGAGGGTCGCTGAAGCTTTCTTT
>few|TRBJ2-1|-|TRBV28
CASSLSVPHLPSGDEQFF
TGTGCCAGCAGTTTAAGCGTCCCGCACCTGCCCTCGGGCGATGAGCAGTTCTTC
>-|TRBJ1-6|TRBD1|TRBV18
CASSPGQGITLHF
TGTGCCAGCTCACCGGGACAGGGGATAACCCTCCACTTT
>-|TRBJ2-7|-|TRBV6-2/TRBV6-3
CASSSFYAQYF
TGTGCCAGCAGTTCTTTCTACGCGCAGTACTTC
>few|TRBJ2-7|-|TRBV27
CASSFRGLSSYEQYF
TGTGCCAGCAGTTTCAGGGGATTGAGCTCCTACGAGCAGTACTTC
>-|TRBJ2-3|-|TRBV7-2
CASSESGSTDTQYF
TGTGCCAGCAGCGAAAGCGGGAGCACAGATACGCAGTATTTT
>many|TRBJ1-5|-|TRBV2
CASSARSSNSNQPQHF
TGTGCCAGCAGTGCCCGTTCCTCAAATAGCAATCAGCCCCAGCATTTT
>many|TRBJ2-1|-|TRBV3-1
CASSQVQGANEQFF
TGTGCCAGCAGCCAAGTTCAAGGGGCCAATGAGCAGTTCTTC
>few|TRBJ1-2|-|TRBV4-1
CASSQDNGYTF
TGCGCCAGCAGCCAAGACAACGGCTACACCTTC
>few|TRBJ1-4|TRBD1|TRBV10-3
CAISGGTGNEKLFF
TGTGCCATCAGTGGTGGGACAGGGAATGAAAAACTGTTTTTT
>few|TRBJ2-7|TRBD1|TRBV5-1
CASSRGQGGNEYEQYF
TGCGCCAGCAGCCGGGGACAGGGCGGGAATGAGTACGAGCAGTACTTC
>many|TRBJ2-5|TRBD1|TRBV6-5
CASSYSPGQGRETQYF
TGTGCCAGCAGTTACTCCCCCGGACAGGGGCGAGAGACCCAGTACTTC
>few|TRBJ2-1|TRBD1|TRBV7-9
CASSLTDRGEQFF
TGTGCCAGCAGCTTAACGGACAGGGGGGAGCAGTTCTTC
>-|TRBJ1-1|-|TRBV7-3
CASSLTDRLNTEAFF
TGTGCCAGCAGCTTAACCGACAGACTGAACACTGAAGCTTTCTTT
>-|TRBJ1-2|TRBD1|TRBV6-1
CASIGDSQYGYTF
TGTGCCAGCATTGGGGACAGCCAGTATGGCTACACCTTC
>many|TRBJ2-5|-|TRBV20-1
CSASLGVQETQYF
TGCAGTGCTAGTCTGGGAGTCCAAGAGACCCAGTACTTC
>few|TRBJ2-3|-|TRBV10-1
CASSESTRTDTQYF
TGCGCCAGCAGTGAGTCTACTCGCACAGATACGCAGTATTTT
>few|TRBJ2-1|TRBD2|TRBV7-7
CASSLEVEGLAEYNEQFF
TGTGCTAGCAGCTTAGAGGTTGAAGGACTAGCGGAGTACAATGAGCAGTTCTTC
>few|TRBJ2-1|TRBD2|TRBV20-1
CSASGGRDYNEQFF
TGCAGTGCTAGTGGCGGGAGGGATTACAATGAGCAGTTCTTC
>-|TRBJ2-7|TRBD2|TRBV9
CASSVGLAGVADEQYF
TGTGCCAGCAGCGTAGGGTTAGCGGGAGTCGCCGACGAGCAGTACTTC
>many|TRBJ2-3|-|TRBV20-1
CSARGPLGDTQYF
TGCAGTGCCCGGGGACCCTTGGGAGATACGCAGTATTTT
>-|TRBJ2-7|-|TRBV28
CASRVTAYEQYF
TGTGCCAGCAGGGTTACCGCCTACGAGCAGTACTTC
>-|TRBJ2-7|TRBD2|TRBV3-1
CASSQSVIGRAYEQYF
TGTGCCAGCAGCCAATCCGTCATCGGGAGGGCCTACGAGCAGTACTTC
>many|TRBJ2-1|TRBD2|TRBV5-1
CASSSRGTSGIDEQFF
TGCGCCAGCAGCTCCCGAGGGACTAGCGGGATCGATGAGCAGTTCTTC
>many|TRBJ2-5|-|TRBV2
CASSGRPGSETQYF
TGTGCCAGCAGTGGCCGGCCGGGATCAGAGACCCAGTACTTC
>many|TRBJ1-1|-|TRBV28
CASSLYGTGEGGTEAFF
TGTGCCAGCAGTTTATACGGGACCGGCGAGGGGGGCACTGAAGCTTTCTTT
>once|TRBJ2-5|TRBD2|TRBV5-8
CAGSHGGVVETQYF
TGTGCCGGCAGTCACGGGGGGGTGGTCGAGACCCAGTACTTC
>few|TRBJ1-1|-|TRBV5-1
CASSLRQASFEKVFF
TGCGCCAGCAGCTTAAGACAGGCCAGTTTCGAGAAGGTTTTCTTT
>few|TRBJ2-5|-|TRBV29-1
CSSGGGGIETQYF
TGCAGCAGTGGAGGGGGCGGGATAGAGACCCAGTACTTC
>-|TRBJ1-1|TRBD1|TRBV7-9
CASGQGGTEAFF
TGTGCCAGCGGACAGGGGGGCACTGAAGCTTTCTTT
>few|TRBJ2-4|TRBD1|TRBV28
CASSSPVGDRGVAKNIQYF
TGTGCCAGCAGTTCGCCGGTTGGAGACAGGGGAGTAGCCAAAAACATTCAGTACTTC
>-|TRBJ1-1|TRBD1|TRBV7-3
CASSSTGGQRTEAFF
TGTGCCAGCAGCTCTACAGGGGGCCAAAGAACTGAAGCTTTCTTT